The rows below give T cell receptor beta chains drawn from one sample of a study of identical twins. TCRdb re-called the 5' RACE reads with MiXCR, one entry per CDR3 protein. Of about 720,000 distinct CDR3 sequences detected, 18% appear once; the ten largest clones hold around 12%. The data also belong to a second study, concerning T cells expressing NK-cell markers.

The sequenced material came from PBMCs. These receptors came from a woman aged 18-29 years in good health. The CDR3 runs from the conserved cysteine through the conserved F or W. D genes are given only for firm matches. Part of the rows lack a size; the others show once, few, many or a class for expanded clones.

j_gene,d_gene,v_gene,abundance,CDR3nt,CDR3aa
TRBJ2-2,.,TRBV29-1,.,TGCAGCGCAGACACCTCCGGGGAGCTGTTTTTT,CSADTSGELFF
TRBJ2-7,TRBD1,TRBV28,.,TGTGCCAGCAGCGACAGACAGGGGGCAGTCTACGAGCAGTACTTC,CASSDRQGAVYEQYF
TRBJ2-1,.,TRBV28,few,TGTGCCAGCTGGGGGGTCCCTATTACCTACAATGAGCAGTTCTTC,CASWGVPITYNEQFF
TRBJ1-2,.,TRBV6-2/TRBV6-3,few,TGTGCCAGCAGTTTGTCAGGGATGAGCTACACCTTC,CASSLSGMSYTF
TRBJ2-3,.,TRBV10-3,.,TGTGCCATCAGTGTATACACCTCTCTGAGCACAGATACGCAGTATTTT,CAISVYTSLSTDTQYF
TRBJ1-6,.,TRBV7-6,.,TGTGCCAGCAGCACAGGACGGAGCTCCTATAATTCACCCCTCCACTTT,CASSTGRSSYNSPLHF
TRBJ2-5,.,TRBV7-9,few,TGTGCCAGCAGCCCGCGCGGCTCTGAGGAAGAGACCCAGTACTTC,CASSPRGSEEETQYF
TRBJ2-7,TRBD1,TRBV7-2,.,TGTGCCAGCAGCGAGGGACAGGGCAATTACGAGCAGTACTTC,CASSEGQGNYEQYF
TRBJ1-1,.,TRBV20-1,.,TGCAGTGCTACCGACAGTAACACTGAAGCTTTCTTT,CSATDSNTEAFF
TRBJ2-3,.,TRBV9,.,TGTGCCAGCAGCGTCCGGACGTTCCCAGATACGCAGTATTTT,CASSVRTFPDTQYF
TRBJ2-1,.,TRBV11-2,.,TGTGCCAGCAGCTTAGTGAGTGGGAGGCTTCTCTACAATGAGCAGTTCTTC,CASSLVSGRLLYNEQFF
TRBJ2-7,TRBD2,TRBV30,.,TGTGCCTGGGCACAGCGGGAGACCTCCTACGAGCAGTACTTC,CAWAQRETSYEQYF
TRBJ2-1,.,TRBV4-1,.,TGCGCCAGCAGCTACCGGGACGAATACAATGAGCAGTTCTTC,CASSYRDEYNEQFF
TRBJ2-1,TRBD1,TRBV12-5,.,TGTGCTAGTGGTTTGGTAGTGGGGACAGGGTCGGGTGAGCAGTTCTTC,CASGLVVGTGSGEQFF
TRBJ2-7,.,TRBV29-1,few,TGCAGCGTTGAAGATCCCTTAGAAGGGGCACTCTACGAGCAGTACTTC,CSVEDPLEGALYEQYF
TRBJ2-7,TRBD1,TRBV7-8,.,TGTGCCAGCAGCTCGAGACAGGGGGCTAGGCCCTACGAGCAGTACTTC,CASSSRQGARPYEQYF
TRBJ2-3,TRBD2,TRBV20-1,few,TGCAGTGCTAGAAGAGCGGGGGGATTGGATACGCAGTATTTT,CSARRAGGLDTQYF
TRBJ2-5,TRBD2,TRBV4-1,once,TGCGCCAGCAGCCAAGTACAGCGGGGGGGCAGGGAGACCCAGTACTTC,CASSQVQRGGRETQYF
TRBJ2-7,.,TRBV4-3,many,TGCGCCAGCAGCCAAGTTGTATCCTACGAGCAGTACTTC,CASSQVVSYEQYF
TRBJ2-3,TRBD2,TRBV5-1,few,TGCGCCAGCAGCTTTAGCGGGGACAGCACAGATACGCAGTATTTT,CASSFSGDSTDTQYF
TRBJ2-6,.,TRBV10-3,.,TGTGCGGTAGGCTCTGGGGCCAACGTCCTGACTTTC,CAVGSGANVLTF
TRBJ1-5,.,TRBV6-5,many,TGTGCCAGCAGTTCACAGTCGACTCAGCCCCAGCATTTT,CASSSQSTQPQHF
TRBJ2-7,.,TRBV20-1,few,TGCAGTGCTAGAATACGACGGAGGGAGCAGTACTTC,CSARIRRREQYF
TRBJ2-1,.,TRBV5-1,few,TGCGCCAGCAGCTTCCCGGGCTCGACAGGAAATGAGCAGTTCTTC,CASSFPGSTGNEQFF
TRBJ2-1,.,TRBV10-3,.,TGTGCCATCAGGGAGGGCCGCAATGAGCAGTTCTTC,CAIREGRNEQFF
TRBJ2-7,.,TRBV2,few,TGTGCCAGCGCATTCAGGGGGGTTTCGGAGCAGTACTTC,CASAFRGVSEQYF
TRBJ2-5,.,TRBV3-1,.,TGTGCCAGCAGCCAAGAGGGTGCCCAGTACTTC,CASSQEGAQYF
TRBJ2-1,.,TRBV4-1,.,TGCGCCAGCAGCCAAGACCCAGGGGCCTCCTACAATGAGCAGTTCTTC,CASSQDPGASYNEQFF
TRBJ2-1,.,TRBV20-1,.,TGCAGTGCTAGAGATTGGCTTACTAAGTACAATGAGCAGTTCTTC,CSARDWLTKYNEQFF
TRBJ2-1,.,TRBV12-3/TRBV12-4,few,TGTGCCAGCAGTTTTGTCCCCCAGGGCTCCAATGAGCAGTTCTTC,CASSFVPQGSNEQFF
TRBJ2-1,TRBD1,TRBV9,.,TGTGCCAGCAGCTTAGGACAGGGGACCGGGAATGAGCAGTTCTTC,CASSLGQGTGNEQFF
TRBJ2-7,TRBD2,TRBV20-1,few,TGCAGTGCTAGAGACCTGGGGACTAGCGGTTACGAGCAGTACTTC,CSARDLGTSGYEQYF
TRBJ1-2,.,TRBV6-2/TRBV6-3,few,TGTGCCAGCAGTTCAAAGGGGCCCTACTATGGCTACACCTTC,CASSSKGPYYGYTF
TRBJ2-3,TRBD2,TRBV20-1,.,TGCAGTGCCGTCCTAGCGGGAGGGGGTCTCAGAGATACGCAGTATTTT,CSAVLAGGGLRDTQYF
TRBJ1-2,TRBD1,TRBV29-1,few,TGCAGCGCCGACGATAAAACAGGGGGGGCCTATGGCTACACCTTC,CSADDKTGGAYGYTF
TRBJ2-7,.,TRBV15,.,TGTGCCACCAGCAGAGCGACCGTACCTGGGTACGAGCAGTACTTC,CATSRATVPGYEQYF
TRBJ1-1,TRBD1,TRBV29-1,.,TGCAGCGTAGGACAGGGCAGTAATATGAACACTGAAGCTTTCTTT,CSVGQGSNMNTEAFF
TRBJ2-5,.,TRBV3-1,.,TGTGCCAGCAGCCGCCGGGATTTTAAAGAGACCCAGTACTTC,CASSRRDFKETQYF
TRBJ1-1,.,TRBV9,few,TGTGCCAGCAGCGGGCGTGACCTGAACACTGAAGCTTTCTTT,CASSGRDLNTEAFF
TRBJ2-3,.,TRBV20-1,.,TGCAGTGCTAGATCCTTGTTCCGGGATACGCAGTATTTT,CSARSLFRDTQYF
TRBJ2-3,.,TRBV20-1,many,TGCAGTGCGCCACTAGCAGATACGCAGTATTTT,CSAPLADTQYF
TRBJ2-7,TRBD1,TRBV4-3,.,TGCGCCAGCAGCACGACCGGGACAGGGTATTCAAAGCAGTACTTC,CASSTTGTGYSKQYF
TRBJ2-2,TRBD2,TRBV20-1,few,TGCAGTGCTAGTAGCGGGTTCTCCGGGGAGCTGTTTTTT,CSASSGFSGELFF
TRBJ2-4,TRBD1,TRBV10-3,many,TGTGCCATCAGTGAAGACGCAGGGGGCTCGGTTATAGCCAAAAACATTCAGTACTTC,CAISEDAGGSVIAKNIQYF
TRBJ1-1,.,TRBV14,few,TGTGCCAGCAGCCAAGATAGCCAGAGCTTCGCTGAAGCTTTCTTT,CASSQDSQSFAEAFF
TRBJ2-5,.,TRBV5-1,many,TGCGCCAGCAGCTTGTTCTCAGGCGGCGGGGCCCAGTACTTC,CASSLFSGGGAQYF
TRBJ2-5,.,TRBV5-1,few,TGCGCCAGCAGCTTCCAGGGAGGTGCAGAGACCCAGTACTTC,CASSFQGGAETQYF
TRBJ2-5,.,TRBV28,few,TGTGCCAGCACTTTCTCCGGACGCAACCAAGAGACCCAGTACTTC,CASTFSGRNQETQYF
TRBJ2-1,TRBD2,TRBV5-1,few,TGCGCCAGCAGCTCCTCCGGGACTAGCGGGAGATGGCTGTTCTTC,CASSSSGTSGRWLFF
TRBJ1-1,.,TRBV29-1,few,TGCAGCACACAAGGAGGGCTATCTGAAGCTTTCTTT,CSTQGGLSEAFF
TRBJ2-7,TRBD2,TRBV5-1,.,TGCGCCAGCAGTTCCGACGGGGGGGGCTACGAGCAGTACTTC,CASSSDGGGYEQYF
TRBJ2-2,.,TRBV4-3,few,TGCGCCAGCAGCCAAGACCGGGGCCCCCTTACCGGGGAGCTGTTTTTT,CASSQDRGPLTGELFF
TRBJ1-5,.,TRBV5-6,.,TGTGCCAGCAGTTTTTCAGGGGTGAGTCAGCCCCAGCATTTT,CASSFSGVSQPQHF
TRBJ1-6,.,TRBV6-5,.,TGTGCCAGCAGTTATGCAAAGTCACCCCTCCACTTT,CASSYAKSPLHF
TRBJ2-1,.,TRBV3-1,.,TGTGCCAGCAGCCAAGTCATTAGTAATGAGCAGTTCTTC,CASSQVISNEQFF
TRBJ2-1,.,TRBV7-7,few,TGTGCCAGCAGCCTCCGTGGGATAGGGTACAATGAGCAGTTCTTC,CASSLRGIGYNEQFF
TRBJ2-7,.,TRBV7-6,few,TGTGCCAGCAGCTTAGCGACGACACCGGTTGGCGAGCAGTACTTC,CASSLATTPVGEQYF
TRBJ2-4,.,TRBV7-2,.,TGTGCCAGCTGCTCCTGGCCCGGGAACGGGAAAAACATTCAGTACTTC,CASCSWPGNGKNIQYF